This T cell receptor beta chain was sequenced for a study of blood T cells in healthy people across ages. A second PCR, run for roughly 6 to 11 cycles, used a sample-barcoded 5' primer plus a J-beta primer mix. TCRdb called the 5' RACE reads again in MiXCR, with one record for every CDR3 protein. The sample yields approximately 690,000 distinct CDR3 sequences, approximately 40% seen once. The sample holds a few counts of this clonotype. Germline values: CDR1 SGHRS, CDR2 YFSETQ. The CDR3 is 15 residues long. V was shortened by 1 base and J by 2 bases, with 7 bases between the two germline ends. The sequenced sample consisted of blood. The sequence came from an elderly man in good health. V and J are TRBV5-1 and TRBJ2-6; D possibly uses TRBD1 or TRBD2 (5 bases each). CDR3 sequence (DNA): TGCGCCAGCAGCTTGTTGGGGGCTGGGGCCAACGTCCTGACTTTC. Its translation: CASSLLGAGANVLTF.